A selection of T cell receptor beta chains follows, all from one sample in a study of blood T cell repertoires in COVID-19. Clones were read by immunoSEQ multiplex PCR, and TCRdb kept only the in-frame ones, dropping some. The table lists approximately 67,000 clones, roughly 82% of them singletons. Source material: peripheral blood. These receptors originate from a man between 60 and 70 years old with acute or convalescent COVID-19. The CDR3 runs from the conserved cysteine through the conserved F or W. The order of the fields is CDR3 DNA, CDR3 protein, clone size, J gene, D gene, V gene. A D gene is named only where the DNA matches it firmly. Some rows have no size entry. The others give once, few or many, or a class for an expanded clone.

CDR3 DNA: TGCAGCGCCAACAGGGTCGTGGGAGAGACCCAGTACTTC
CDR3 protein: CSANRVVGETQYF
clone size: NA
J gene: TRBJ2-5
D gene: NA
V gene: TRBV29-1

CDR3 DNA: TGCGCCAGCAGCCAAGAGCGGGGGGGCCCTTCAGATACGCAGTATTTT
CDR3 protein: CASSQERGGPSDTQYF
clone size: NA
J gene: TRBJ2-3
D gene: TRBD2
V gene: TRBV4-1

CDR3 DNA: TGTGCCACCAGCAGAGATGGGACAGCGCTAGAGACCCAGTACTTC
CDR3 protein: CATSRDGTALETQYF
clone size: once
J gene: TRBJ2-5
D gene: TRBD1
V gene: TRBV15

CDR3 DNA: TGTGCCAGCAGACAGGGAAGCAATCAGCCCCAGCATTTT
CDR3 protein: CASRQGSNQPQHF
clone size: NA
J gene: TRBJ1-5
D gene: NA
V gene: TRBV2

CDR3 DNA: TGTGCCAGCAGCTTTCTTGACAGTGACACTGAAGCTTTCTTT
CDR3 protein: CASSFLDSDTEAFF
clone size: NA
J gene: TRBJ1-1
D gene: NA
V gene: TRBV5-6

CDR3 DNA: TGTGCCAGCAGCCGGGGTTCCTACGAGCAGTACTTC
CDR3 protein: CASSRGSYEQYF
clone size: NA
J gene: TRBJ2-7
D gene: NA
V gene: TRBV2

CDR3 DNA: TGTGCCAGTAGTCTGGACGGGGGGAGTCAGCCCCAGCATTTT
CDR3 protein: CASSLDGGSQPQHF
clone size: NA
J gene: TRBJ1-5
D gene: NA
V gene: TRBV19

CDR3 DNA: TGCGCCAGCAGCCAAGATATCGGACAGGGGGCAACCGGGGAGCTGTTTTTT
CDR3 protein: CASSQDIGQGATGELFF
clone size: NA
J gene: TRBJ2-2
D gene: TRBD1
V gene: TRBV4-3

CDR3 DNA: TGTGCCAGCAGCCGGGGAGTTGAAGCTTTCTTT
CDR3 protein: CASSRGVEAFF
clone size: NA
J gene: TRBJ1-1
D gene: NA
V gene: TRBV14

CDR3 DNA: TGTGCCAGCAGTTACTCGTTGACAGGGATCAATGAAAAACTGTTTTTT
CDR3 protein: CASSYSLTGINEKLFF
clone size: NA
J gene: TRBJ1-4
D gene: TRBD1
V gene: TRBV6-5

CDR3 DNA: TGTGCCAGCAGCCAAAATAAAAGGGACAGGGTATATGGCTACACCTTC
CDR3 protein: CASSQNKRDRVYGYTF
clone size: NA
J gene: TRBJ1-2
D gene: TRBD1
V gene: TRBV3-1/TRBV3-2

CDR3 DNA: TGTGCCAGCAGTGAGGTAGGGGTTGGATCACCCCTCCACTTT
CDR3 protein: CASSEVGVGSPLHF
clone size: NA
J gene: TRBJ1-6
D gene: NA
V gene: TRBV25-1

CDR3 DNA: TGTGCCAGCAGTTCTAGCGGGGGGGCCGCCAATGAGCAGTTCTTC
CDR3 protein: CASSSSGGAANEQFF
clone size: NA
J gene: TRBJ2-1
D gene: TRBD2
V gene: TRBV6-4

CDR3 DNA: TGTGCCTGGAGTCGGGTGACGGGACTTGGGGAGCTGTTTTTT
CDR3 protein: CAWSRVTGLGELFF
clone size: NA
J gene: TRBJ2-2
D gene: NA
V gene: TRBV30

CDR3 DNA: TGTGCCAGCAGCTCCCCCAGGGTTGAGACTGAAGCTTTCTTT
CDR3 protein: CASSSPRVETEAFF
clone size: NA
J gene: TRBJ1-1
D gene: NA
V gene: TRBV5-6

CDR3 DNA: TGTGCCAGCATTCGACTAGCGGGGGTTCTCTCCTACGAGCAGTACTTC
CDR3 protein: CASIRLAGVLSYEQYF
clone size: NA
J gene: TRBJ2-7
D gene: TRBD2
V gene: TRBV2

CDR3 DNA: TGTGCCAGCTCGTCAATCGGGACAGGCGATTCACCCCTCCACTTT
CDR3 protein: CASSSIGTGDSPLHF
clone size: NA
J gene: TRBJ1-6
D gene: TRBD1
V gene: TRBV18

CDR3 DNA: TGTGCCAGCAGTCTAGCGGGAGACTACGAGCAGTACTTC
CDR3 protein: CASSLAGDYEQYF
clone size: NA
J gene: TRBJ2-7
D gene: TRBD2
V gene: TRBV6-6

CDR3 DNA: TGTGCCAGCAGACGACTAGATTCCGGGGAGCTGTTTTTT
CDR3 protein: CASRRLDSGELFF
clone size: NA
J gene: TRBJ2-2
D gene: NA
V gene: TRBV6-5

CDR3 DNA: TGTGCCAGCTCACCGGACTTGAATGAAAAACTGTTTTTT
CDR3 protein: CASSPDLNEKLFF
clone size: NA
J gene: TRBJ1-4
D gene: NA
V gene: TRBV18

CDR3 DNA: TGTGCCAGCAGCGGCGGACAGTCGAACACTGAAGCTTTCTTT
CDR3 protein: CASSGGQSNTEAFF
clone size: NA
J gene: TRBJ1-1
D gene: NA
V gene: TRBV2

CDR3 DNA: TGTGCCAGCAGTGATGCGGGGAACACTGAAGCTTTCTTT
CDR3 protein: CASSDAGNTEAFF
clone size: NA
J gene: TRBJ1-1
D gene: NA
V gene: TRBV2

CDR3 DNA: TGTGCCAGCAGTTTAATGGGGGGGAATGAGCAGTTCTTC
CDR3 protein: CASSLMGGNEQFF
clone size: NA
J gene: TRBJ2-1
D gene: TRBD2
V gene: TRBV6-6

CDR3 DNA: TGTGCCAGCAGTTACTCGTCAGGGGGGAAACTGTTTTTT
CDR3 protein: CASSYSSGGKLFF
clone size: NA
J gene: TRBJ1-4
D gene: TRBD1
V gene: TRBV6-5

CDR3 DNA: TGTGCCAGCAGCTCTGTCAGGGGCACCGGGGAGCTGTTTTTT
CDR3 protein: CASSSVRGTGELFF
clone size: NA
J gene: TRBJ2-2
D gene: NA
V gene: TRBV5-5

CDR3 DNA: TGTGCCAGCAGCATAAAGACAGGGGTCACTGAAGCTTTCTTT
CDR3 protein: CASSIKTGVTEAFF
clone size: NA
J gene: TRBJ1-1
D gene: TRBD1
V gene: TRBV7-9

CDR3 DNA: TGTGCCAGCAGTGAGTCGGGCAGGGCCGAGGAAAAACTGTTTTTT
CDR3 protein: CASSESGRAEEKLFF
clone size: NA
J gene: TRBJ1-4
D gene: NA
V gene: TRBV2

CDR3 DNA: TGTGCCATCAGGCCCGGACAGGGACCCTATGGCTACACCTTC
CDR3 protein: CAIRPGQGPYGYTF
clone size: once
J gene: TRBJ1-2
D gene: TRBD1
V gene: TRBV10-3

CDR3 DNA: TGCGCCAGCCCAGGATCGGACACAAAAATTCTCACAGATACGCAGTATTTT
CDR3 protein: CASPGSDTKILTDTQYF
clone size: NA
J gene: TRBJ2-3
D gene: NA
V gene: TRBV23-1

CDR3 DNA: TGCGCCAGCAGTCAATCGCGGGCAGATAAATGCCTAGCAACTAATGAAAAACTGTTTTTT
CDR3 protein: CASSQSRADKCLATNEKLFF
clone size: NA
J gene: TRBJ1-4
D gene: NA
V gene: TRBV23-1

CDR3 DNA: TGTGCCAGCAGCGTAGCTACAGGGCACGGTAATGAAAAACTGTTTTTT
CDR3 protein: CASSVATGHGNEKLFF
clone size: once
J gene: TRBJ1-4
D gene: NA
V gene: TRBV9

CDR3 DNA: TGTGCCAGCAGCCAAGATGTATCTAGCACAGATACGCAGTATTTT
CDR3 protein: CASSQDVSSTDTQYF
clone size: NA
J gene: TRBJ2-3
D gene: NA
V gene: TRBV14

CDR3 DNA: TGTGCCAGCAGCCCGGACAGGGGGCGCAATCAGCCCCAGCATTTT
CDR3 protein: CASSPDRGRNQPQHF
clone size: once
J gene: TRBJ1-5
D gene: TRBD1
V gene: TRBV6-5

CDR3 DNA: TGCGCCAGCAGCCCCAGGGGCGATGGCTACACCTTC
CDR3 protein: CASSPRGDGYTF
clone size: few
J gene: TRBJ1-2
D gene: NA
V gene: TRBV5-1

CDR3 DNA: TGTGCCAGCAGTTCAAGTGTAAGTTTCTCGGCAGATACGCAGTATTTT
CDR3 protein: CASSSSVSFSADTQYF
clone size: once
J gene: TRBJ2-3
D gene: NA
V gene: TRBV27

CDR3 DNA: TGTGCCAGCAGCGCGTTTGTCGGGTCGAACACTGAAGCTTTCTTT
CDR3 protein: CASSAFVGSNTEAFF
clone size: NA
J gene: TRBJ1-1
D gene: NA
V gene: TRBV11-2

CDR3 DNA: TGTGCCAGCAGCTTCGGGGGTCCGTACCAAGAGACCCAGTACTTC
CDR3 protein: CASSFGGPYQETQYF
clone size: NA
J gene: TRBJ2-5
D gene: NA
V gene: TRBV3-1/TRBV3-2

CDR3 DNA: TGTGCCAGCAATCCCGGAGTCTCTGGGGCCAACGTCCTGACTTTC
CDR3 protein: CASNPGVSGANVLTF
clone size: once
J gene: TRBJ2-6
D gene: NA
V gene: TRBV6-5

CDR3 DNA: TGTGCCAGCAGCTTAGGAGGGCCGAGGACTGAAGCTTTCTTT
CDR3 protein: CASSLGGPRTEAFF
clone size: NA
J gene: TRBJ1-1
D gene: NA
V gene: TRBV11-2

CDR3 DNA: TGTGCCAGCAGTCGAACAGGGGGCGCGGGGACCCAGTACTTC
CDR3 protein: CASSRTGGAGTQYF
clone size: NA
J gene: TRBJ2-5
D gene: TRBD1
V gene: TRBV6-2/TRBV6-3

CDR3 DNA: TGCAGTGCTAGTGTGCCCCAGAATAATTCACCCCTCCACTTT
CDR3 protein: CSASVPQNNSPLHF
clone size: NA
J gene: TRBJ1-6
D gene: NA
V gene: TRBV20-1

CDR3 DNA: TGCGCCAGCAGTTTCGCCGGGACAGGGGGCCTCGAAGAAGAAAAACTGTTTTTT
CDR3 protein: CASSFAGTGGLEEEKLFF
clone size: NA
J gene: TRBJ1-4
D gene: TRBD1
V gene: TRBV4-3

CDR3 DNA: TGTGCCAGCAGCTTGGGCCGCGGTGGTAGACCTGGAAACACCATATATTTT
CDR3 protein: CASSLGRGGRPGNTIYF
clone size: NA
J gene: TRBJ1-3
D gene: NA
V gene: TRBV5-4